The clone carrying this TCR beta chain was seen ten or more times. The germline gives CDR1 SGHTA, CDR2 FQGNSA. Trimming removed 1 base from V and 4 bases from J, with 6 bases in between. This CDR3 spans 13 amino acids. This record comes from a study of T-cell reconstitution after alpha-beta-depleted transplantation in children. A TCRbeta library incorporating unique molecular identifiers was prepared. Via MiXCR, TCRdb re-called the PCR reads, giving one row per CDR3 protein. Found here are fewer than 750,000 distinct CDR3 sequences, 23% of them singletons; the top ten hold 12% to 15%. This sequence was found in a boy under two years old who had a stem cell transplant for acute myeloid leukemia, so the T cells may come from the graft donor. The chain links TRBV7-2 to TRBJ2-3; D gene ambiguous. The source material was PBMCs, mostly from graft donor cells, sampled 360 days after TCRalphabeta/CD19-depleted stem cell transplant. CDR3 loop: CASSLEIADTQYF. In nucleotides, the CDR3 is TGTGCCAGCAGCTTAGAAATAGCAGATACGCAGTATTTT.